The text below deals with one T cell receptor (beta chain). Its antigen is currently unknown. The record originates from a study of siplizumab effects on memory and regulatory T cells. TCRdb's copy holds only in-frame clones and misses some; the assay was immunoSEQ multiplex PCR. The top ten clones hold 4.5% to 5% of a sample with 65,000 to 90,000 clones, 93% of them seen once. Germline V gene data show CDR1 as MNHEY and CDR2 as SMNVEV (reference sequence). This CDR3 is built from 13 residues. Deletions cut 3 bases from V and 3 bases from J, with 9 bases between. Study-wide results and caveats: Both greater diversity than memory cells and a major contribution to the alloresponse seemed to characterize naive T cells. Sequences below about 10^-5 frequency were poorly captured. As a result, only a minor fraction of alloreactive clones mapped to unstimulated subsets.

The V and J genes are TRBV27 and TRBJ2-7; D remains unclear. The clonotype was recovered from a human donor in good health. The sample taken for sequencing was CD8+ T cells sorted from blood. The CDR3 DNA reads as TGTGCCAGCAGTTTTGCAGCTTTCTACGAGCAGTACTTC. Protein: CASSFAAFYEQYF.